Below, one T cell receptor (beta chain) is given with its context. Here immunoSEQ multiplex PCR was the method, and the copy in TCRdb shows in-frame clones only, minus some. Altogether approximately 330,000 clones are present, roughly nine tenths being singletons, with the ten largest covering over 9%. The CDR3 is 12 amino acids. V trimming: 5 bases; J trimming: 4 bases; junction bases outside the gene matches: 0. CDR1 and CDR2 (germline): SGHNT, YENEEA. These data come from a study of blood T cell repertoires in COVID-19. Sequenced sample: PBMCs or T cells enriched from blood (not recorded which). The chain couples TRBV11-3 to TRBJ2-3, with 7 bases identical to TRBD1. This receptor was obtained from a woman aged 25-40 years who had recovered from COVID-19. This chain's CDR3 is CASSDRADTQYF. CDR3 sequence (DNA): TGTGCCAGCAGCGACAGGGCAGATACGCAGTATTTT.